Below are 19 T cell receptor beta chains sequenced from a single sample in a study of blood T cell repertoires in COVID-19. Clones were read by immunoSEQ multiplex PCR, and TCRdb kept only the in-frame ones, dropping some. The sample carries approximately 110,000 clones, over 80% recorded once. The specimen was peripheral blood. The source of these receptors is a woman between 70 and 85 years old with acute or convalescent COVID-19.

V and J are TRBV18 and TRBJ1-6; possible D gene TRBD1, 5 bases. The CDR3 covers 13 residues. Germline V gives CDR1 KGHSH, CDR2 LQKENI. The V and J ends lost 4 bases and 4 bases respectively, with 5 bases between them. This CDR3 reads CASSQGYNSPLHF. Written as DNA, the CDR3 is TGTGCCAGCTCACAGGGGTATAATTCACCCCTCCACTTT.

This sequence joins TRBV3-1 (or the pseudogene TRBV3-2) and TRBJ2-3; 8 nucleotides match TRBD2. CDR1 LGHDT and CDR2 YNNKEL come from the germline V gene (reference sequence). Losses at the gene ends were 3 bases for V and 0 bases for J; bases not matched to a gene: 2. This CDR3 is 15 amino acids long. In nucleotides, the CDR3 is TGTGCCAGCAGCCATACGGGGGGGAGCACAGATACGCAGTATTTT. Translated: CASSHTGGSTDTQYF.

The J gene is TRBJ2-2, the V gene TRBV6-5; TRBD1 matches at 8 bases. Germline CDR1 is MNHEY and CDR2 is SVGAGI. This CDR3 is 14 amino acids long. Trimming removed 5 bases from V and 4 bases from J; junction bases left unmatched: 3. CDR3 DNA sequence: TGTGCCAGCAGTCTCGGACAGGGCACCGGGGAGCTGTTTTTT. Translation gives CASSLGQGTGELFF.

This clone came up a few times. V gene TRBV7-2 combines with J gene TRBJ2-1; 9 nucleotides align to TRBD2. V was clipped by 0 bases and J by 5 bases; unmatched bases: 8. Per germline, CDR1 SGHTA and CDR2 FQGNSA. The CDR3 extends over 17 amino acids. The CDR3 here is CASSLALRLAGHNEQFF. DNA for the CDR3: TGTGCCAGCAGCTTAGCCCTTCGCCTAGCGGGGCACAATGAGCAGTTCTTC.

The rearrangement links TRBV5-6 to TRBJ2-3; TRBD2 matches 15 bases. CDR1 and CDR2 from the germline V gene are SGHDT and YYEEEE. With 1 base clipped from V and 5 bases from J, the junction kept 8 bases outside the gene matches. The CDR3 is made up of 18 amino acids. The CDR3 DNA is TGTGCCAGCAGCTTGCTGGGACTAGCGGGGGGCCAGAGAGATACGCAGTATTTT. This sequence encodes CASSLLGLAGGQRDTQYF. The whole variable domain, remainder taken from reference TRBV5-6 and TRBJ2-3, is DAGVTQSPTHLIKTRGQQVTLRCSPKSGHDTVSWYQQALGQGPQFIFQYYEEEERQRGNFPDRFSGHQFPNYSSELNVNALLLGDSALYLCASSLLGLAGGQRDTQYFGPGTRLTVL.

The rearrangement links TRBV10-3 to TRBJ1-1, with TRBD1 as a possible D gene (6 bases). The V gene lost 0 bases and the J gene lost 6 bases, with 20 bases spanning the gap. The CDR3 contains 17 residues. Per germline, CDR1 ENHRY and CDR2 SYGVKD. CDR3 nucleotide sequence: TGTGCCATCAGTGAGTCGACGGCCAGGGGAGGGAAGGCTGAAGCTTTCTTT. It codes for CAISESTARGGKAEAFF.

The V call is TRBV5-1, the J call TRBJ2-1, with 7 bases identical to TRBD1. J gave up 8 bases and V 5 bases, and 7 bases lay outside the gene matches. Germline values: CDR1 SGHRS, CDR2 YFSETQ. The CDR3 has 13 residues. Here the CDR3 DNA reads TGCGCCAGCAGGCTCGACAGGGTCTATGAGCAGTTCTTC. Its translation: CASRLDRVYEQFF. The full variable domain, completed using reference TRBV5-1 and TRBJ2-1, is KAGVTQTPRYLIKTRGQQVTLSCSPISGHRSVSWYQQTPGQGLQFLFEYFSETQRNKGNFPGRFSGRQFSNSRSEMNVSTLELGDSALYLCASRLDRVYEQFFGPGTRLTVL.

The chain recombines TRBV7-8 with TRBJ1-2; a weak D match, TRBD1 (5 bases). Germline CDR1 and CDR2: SGHVS and FQNEAQ. The CDR3 consists of 12 residues. Trimming removed 0 bases from V and 8 bases from J, with 7 bases in between. The CDR3 loop reads CASSLAQGGYTF. The DNA for the CDR3 is TGTGCCAGCAGCTTAGCGCAGGGCGGCTACACCTTC.

The chain couples TRBV28 to TRBJ1-1, with D unclear. V was cut by 8 bases and J by 0 bases, with 16 bases left in between. Germline values: CDR1 MDHEN, CDR2 SYDVKM. The CDR3 has 15 amino acids. In DNA, the CDR3 is TGTGCCAGCCGAAGCCGGGGAGTTATGAACACTGAAGCTTTCTTT. Amino acid sequence: CASRSRGVMNTEAFF.

The rearrangement joins TRBV5-8 to TRBJ1-1, with D hard to call. V was trimmed by 0 bases and J by 4 bases, leaving 10 bases between them. This CDR3 contains 14 residues. From germline, CDR1 is SGHTS and CDR2 YDEGEE. The DNA of the CDR3 is TGTGCCAGCAGCTTGGGGTACACGGGCACTGAAGCTTTCTTT. This gives the protein CASSLGYTGTEAFF.

J is TRBJ1-4 and V is TRBV19; 7 bases align to TRBD1. V gave up 6 bases and J gave up 8 bases; unmatched junction bases: 6. Looked up from germline, CDR1 is LNHDA and CDR2 is SQIVND (reference sequence). The CDR3 loop spans 13 amino acids. In nucleotides, the CDR3 is TGTGCCAGTAGCATTGACAGGGAAGAAAAACTGTTTTTT. Translation: CASSIDREEKLFF.

The chain uses TRBV4-2 and TRBJ2-5; 7 bases map to TRBD1. J was trimmed by 7 bases and V by 0 bases; bases with no gene match: 11. This CDR3 has 16 residues. Germline-derived CDR1 and CDR2 are LGHNA and YNFKEQ. The CDR3 DNA reads TGTGCCAGCAGCCAAGAACTTGCCGCAGCAGGGGGGACCCAGTACTTC. Amino acid sequence: CASSQELAAAGGTQYF.

This rearrangement joins TRBV19 to TRBJ1-5; D remains unclear. The germline V gene has CDR1 LNHDA and CDR2 SQIVND (reference sequence). The length of the CDR3 is 13 residues. V shed 9 bases and J shed 5 bases, with 14 bases lying between them. In DNA form, the CDR3 reads TGTGCCAGCTCTACTAGGGCTTATCAGCCCCAGCATTTT. Amino acids: CASSTRAYQPQHF.

This clone was observed a few times. The chain recombines TRBV2 with TRBJ1-5; D perhaps matches TRBD1 (5 bases). This CDR3 has 13 residues. The ends were cut back, 7 bases at V and 2 bases at J, with 9 bases in the middle. Germline V gives CDR1 SNHLY, CDR2 FYNNEI. In nucleotides, the CDR3 is TGTGCCAGCAAACTCAGGGGCAATCAGCCCCAGCATTTT. It specifies CASKLRGNQPQHF.

For the CDR3, the DNA is TGCGCCAGCAGCTTGGGGACTCTAAGTACCGGGGAGCTGTTTTTT. It is translated as CASSLGTLSTGELFF. The chain uses TRBV5-1 and TRBJ2-2, with D tentatively TRBD2 (5 bases). The ends were cut back, 0 bases at V and 5 bases at J, with 11 bases in the middle. Germline V gene sequence: CDR1 SGHRS, CDR2 YFSETQ. CDR3 size: 15 residues.

The gene calls are TRBV5-4 and TRBJ1-1; tentatively, D is TRBD1 (6 bases). This CDR3 comprises 14 residues. The germline V and J ends were trimmed by 6 bases and 3 bases, with 15 bases remaining between them. The germline CDR1 and CDR2 sequences are SGHNT and YYREEE (reference sequence). The CDR3, as DNA: TGTGCCAGCACCTACGGGAGGGGGGACACTGAAGCTTTCTTT. It specifies CASTYGRGDTEAFF. Using reference TRBV5-4 and TRBJ1-1 for the parts outside the CDR3, the full variable domain is ETGVTQSPTHLIKTRGQQVTLRCSSQSGHNTVSWYQQALGQGPQFIFQYYREEENGRGNFPPRFSGLQFPNYSSELNVNALELDDSALYLCASTYGRGDTEAFFGQGTRLTVV.

This chain connects TRBV24-1 to TRBJ2-1, with TRBD2 identical over 11 bases. This CDR3 spans 14 amino acids. Germline CDR1 and CDR2: KGHDR and SFDVKD. The V segment lost 4 bases and the J segment 11 bases; nucleotides outside the gene matches: 6. As DNA, the CDR3 is TGTGCCACCAGTGACCTAGGGACTAGCGGCCAGCAGTTCTTC. As protein: CATSDLGTSGQQFF.

In its sample, this clone was seen once. The chain links TRBV29-1 to TRBJ2-3; 7 bases match TRBD2. From germline, CDR1 is SQVTM and CDR2 ANQGSEA. After removal of 5 bases from V and 4 bases from J, the junction contained 15 bases not matched to a gene. The CDR3 is 16 residues long. CDR3 in amino acids: CSVSGLGFFSPDTQYF. The CDR3 bases are TGCAGCGTTAGCGGACTAGGGTTCTTTTCCCCAGATACGCAGTATTTT.

This clone came up many times. The sample holds other DNA sequences that translate to the same CDR3. The chain joins TRBV19 to TRBJ1-1, with TRBD1 matching over 10 bases. Trimming removed 4 bases from V and 0 bases from J; junction bases left unmatched: 2. The CDR3 extends over 15 amino acids. CDR1 is LNHDA, CDR2 SQIVND, per germline (reference sequence). CDR3 nucleotide sequence: TGTGCCAGTAGTAGGGGACAGGGGTTGAACACTGAAGCTTTCTTT. This gives the protein CASSRGQGLNTEAFF.